These T cell receptor beta chains were read from a single sample in a study of beta chain features in type 1 diabetes. Method: immunoSEQ multiplex PCR; TCRdb's copy keeps in-frame clones and lacks some. This table holds 400,000 to 550,000 clones, approximately 10% found once. The specimen was naive CD4+ T cells from blood. The receptors were gathered from a young woman in good health. CDR3s include the opening cysteine and the closing phenylalanine or tryptophan. The order of the fields is clone size, D gene, V gene, J gene, CDR3 protein, CDR3 DNA. The D gene is left open where the match is weak. Not all rows give a size; the values are once, few, many and, for expanded clones, a class.

>NA|NA|TRBV4-1|TRBJ2-5
CASSQPWNIQETQYF
TGCGCCAGCAGCCAACCGTGGAATATCCAAGAGACCCAGTACTTC
>few|TRBD2|TRBV5-1|TRBJ2-1
CASSLLGTNNEQFF
TGCGCCAGCAGCTTGCTAGGGACTAACAATGAGCAGTTCTTC
>NA|NA|TRBV15|TRBJ2-3
CATSRGTDTQYF
TGTGCCACCAGCAGAGGGACAGATACGCAGTATTTT
>NA|TRBD1|TRBV25-1|TRBJ1-2
CASSATWDSLNYGYTF
TGTGCCAGCAGTGCCACCTGGGACAGTCTGAACTATGGCTACACCTTC
>few|NA|TRBV7-6|TRBJ2-1
CASSLQVQQFF
TGTGCCAGCAGCTTACAGGTACAGCAGTTCTTC
>NA|NA|TRBV7-9|TRBJ1-5
CASSLSGGSNQPQHF
TGTGCCAGCAGCTTATCGGGCGGGAGCAATCAGCCCCAGCATTTT
>few|NA|TRBV7-2|TRBJ2-6
CATKLPGANVLTF
TGTGCCACCAAACTTCCTGGGGCCAACGTCCTGACTTTC
>few|NA|TRBV5-4|TRBJ2-7
CASSPDGGEQYF
TGTGCCAGCAGCCCGGACGGGGGCGAGCAGTACTTC
>NA|NA|TRBV7-2|TRBJ2-7
CASSPGSTNDYEQYF
TGTGCCAGCAGCCCGGGGTCGACTAACGACTACGAGCAGTACTTC
>NA|NA|TRBV29-1|TRBJ2-7
CSVAVAYEQYF
TGCAGCGTTGCGGTAGCCTACGAGCAGTACTTC
>NA|NA|TRBV7-3|TRBJ2-1
CASSQKGFNEQFF
TGTGCCAGCAGCCAGAAGGGTTTCAATGAGCAGTTCTTC
>few|NA|TRBV9|TRBJ2-2
CASSPKQATNTGELFF
TGTGCCAGCAGCCCGAAACAGGCCACGAACACCGGGGAGCTGTTTTTT
>few|NA|TRBV9|TRBJ2-3
CASSADGSTDTQYF
TGTGCCAGCAGCGCAGATGGGAGCACAGATACGCAGTATTTT
>few|NA|TRBV18|TRBJ2-7
CASSPTRLNEQYF
TGTGCCAGCTCACCAACCAGATTGAACGAGCAGTACTTC
>few|TRBD2|TRBV7-2|TRBJ2-3
CASSLTPTSGGTDTQYF
TGTGCCAGCAGCTTAACTCCCACTAGCGGGGGCACAGATACGCAGTATTTT
>few|NA|TRBV9|TRBJ2-1
CASSVATSGRTYNEQFF
TGTGCCAGCAGCGTAGCTACGAGCGGGCGAACCTACAATGAGCAGTTCTTC
>NA|TRBD1|TRBV23-1|TRBJ1-2
CASDPGQGCYGYTF
TGCGCCAGCGATCCGGGACAGGGGTGCTATGGCTACACCTTC
>NA|NA|TRBV29-1|TRBJ1-2
CSVHHDLYGYTF
TGCAGCGTCCATCATGATTTGTATGGCTACACCTTC
>NA|TRBD2|TRBV5-4|TRBJ2-1
CASSLVGLGDNEQFF
TGTGCCAGCAGCTTGGTAGGACTAGGGGACAATGAGCAGTTCTTC
>NA|NA|TRBV7-2|TRBJ2-5
CASSPPGGHQETQYF
TGTGCCAGCAGCCCCCCCGGGGGGCACCAAGAGACCCAGTACTTC
>NA|TRBD1|TRBV29-1|TRBJ1-2
CSTRDRNRYGYTF
TGCAGCACTAGGGACAGGAACCGCTATGGCTACACCTTC
>few|NA|TRBV29-1|TRBJ2-5
CSVELATQETQYF
TGCAGCGTTGAATTGGCAACTCAAGAGACCCAGTACTTC
>few|NA|TRBV14|TRBJ1-1
CASSWALNTEAFF
TGTGCCAGCAGCTGGGCCCTGAACACTGAAGCTTTCTTT
>NA|TRBD2|TRBV6-5|TRBJ2-3
CASKRGRPTDTQYF
TGTGCCAGCAAGCGGGGGCGCCCCACAGATACGCAGTATTTT
>NA|TRBD1|TRBV7-2|TRBJ2-4
CASSLDRGRGNIQYF
TGTGCCAGCAGCTTGGACAGGGGGCGGGGAAACATTCAGTACTTC
>NA|NA|TRBV7-2|TRBJ2-5
CASSLRPLETQYF
TGTGCCAGCAGCTTACGTCCTCTAGAGACCCAGTACTTC
>NA|NA|TRBV4-3|TRBJ1-6
CASSQDRTRGRISSYNSPLHF
TGCGCCAGCAGCCAAGATCGGACCCGGGGACGGATCAGCTCCTATAATTCACCCCTCCACTTT
>NA|NA|TRBV27|TRBJ1-3
CASSFRRGSTIYF
TGTGCCAGCAGTTTCCGGCGGGGAAGCACCATATATTTT
>few|NA|TRBV28|TRBJ2-2
CASSSGSHTGELFF
TGTGCCAGCAGTTCTGGGAGCCACACCGGGGAGCTGTTTTTT
>NA|TRBD2|TRBV6-1|TRBJ2-3
CASSGGTTSVNTQYF
TGTGCCAGCAGTGGGGGGACGACTAGCGTAAATACGCAGTATTTT
>few|TRBD1|TRBV29-1|TRBJ1-1
CSAHRGTEAFF
TGCAGCGCTCACAGGGGGACTGAAGCTTTCTTT
>NA|NA|TRBV6-5|TRBJ2-5
CASGGGRRYQETQYF
TGTGCCAGCGGCGGTGGTAGGAGGTACCAAGAGACCCAGTACTTC
>few|NA|TRBV19|TRBJ1-2
CASSTQTIYGYTF
TGTGCCAGTAGTACCCAAACAATCTATGGCTACACCTTC
>few|NA|TRBV2|TRBJ1-6
CASSDRFSPLHF
TGTGCCAGCAGTGACAGGTTCTCACCCCTCCACTTT
>NA|NA|TRBV6-5|TRBJ1-6
CASSYSSPSGNSPLHF
TGTGCCAGCAGTTACTCGTCCCCATCCGGGAATTCACCCCTCCACTTT
>few|TRBD1|TRBV18|TRBJ2-5
CASSPRLHRGQETQYF
TGTGCCAGCTCACCTCGTCTGCACAGGGGGCAAGAGACCCAGTACTTC
>NA|NA|TRBV5-4|TRBJ2-1
CASRAGQNSHNEQFF
TGTGCCAGCAGGGCGGGACAGAATTCCCACAATGAGCAGTTCTTC
>NA|NA|TRBV30|TRBJ2-5
CAWSRALREETQYF
TGTGCCTGGAGTAGGGCCCTAAGGGAAGAGACCCAGTACTTC
>few|TRBD1|TRBV19|TRBJ2-3
CASSNSRDSSQYF
TGTGCCAGTAGTAATTCTCGGGACAGCTCGCAGTATTTT
>few|TRBD2|TRBV13|TRBJ2-3
CASSPGTSGGTDTQYF
TGTGCCAGCAGCCCCGGGACTAGCGGGGGAACAGATACGCAGTATTTT
>NA|NA|TRBV15|TRBJ2-5
CATSRQLQETQYF
TGTGCCACCAGCAGGCAGCTACAAGAGACCCAGTACTTC
>NA|NA|TRBV7-8|TRBJ2-1
CASSLAPGSEGEQFF
TGTGCCAGCAGCTTAGCGCCCGGGTCCGAGGGTGAGCAGTTCTTC
>few|NA|TRBV23-1|TRBJ1-6
CASSRGLTYNSPLHF
TGCGCCAGCAGTCGAGGACTGACCTATAATTCACCCCTCCACTTT
>NA|NA|TRBV21-1|TRBJ2-7
CASSSRASGTLEQYF
TGTGCCAGCAGCAGTAGGGCTAGCGGGACCCTGGAGCAGTACTTC
>NA|NA|TRBV27|TRBJ2-7
CASSLGRASYEQYF
TGTGCCAGCAGTTTGGGCAGGGCAAGCTACGAGCAGTACTTC
>NA|TRBD1|TRBV10-3|TRBJ2-1
CAISESEHRGAYNEQFF
TGTGCCATCAGTGAGTCCGAACACAGGGGAGCTTACAATGAGCAGTTCTTC
>NA|TRBD2|TRBV9|TRBJ2-1
CASSEGLAGGREQFF
TGTGCCAGCAGCGAAGGACTAGCGGGGGGTCGCGAGCAGTTCTTC
>few|NA|TRBV4-2|TRBJ2-1
CASSQIYNEQFF
TGTGCCAGCAGCCAGATATACAATGAGCAGTTCTTC
>NA|NA|TRBV9|TRBJ1-2
CASSPLGYGYTF
TGTGCCAGCAGCCCCTTAGGATACGGCTACACCTTC
>NA|NA|TRBV5-6|TRBJ2-5
CASSLQGGETQYF
TGTGCCAGCAGCTTGCAGGGTGGGGAGACCCAGTACTTC
>NA|TRBD2|TRBV7-8|TRBJ2-7
CASSLVGGSYEQYF
TGTGCCAGCAGCTTAGTGGGCGGGAGCTACGAGCAGTACTTC
>NA|NA|TRBV9|TRBJ2-2
CASSVGGAPTGELFF
TGTGCCAGCAGCGTAGGAGGGGCGCCCACCGGGGAGCTGTTTTTT
>few|NA|TRBV7-8|TRBJ2-3
CASSHGPTDTQYF
TGTGCCAGCAGCCATGGGCCCACAGATACGCAGTATTTT
>NA|NA|TRBV1|TRBJ2-3
CTSSQDGRGDTQYF
TGCACCAGCAGCCAAGACGGCCGAGGAGATACGCAGTATTTT
>few|TRBD1|TRBV30|TRBJ2-7
CAHNTGGPYEQYF
TGTGCCCATAATACAGGGGGCCCCTACGAGCAGTACTTC
>NA|TRBD2|TRBV2|TRBJ2-1
CASSGEAGGNNEQFF
TGTGCCAGCAGTGGGGAAGCGGGAGGAAACAATGAGCAGTTCTTC
>few|TRBD1|TRBV7-2|TRBJ1-1
CASSSRRGQVAFF
TGTGCCAGCAGCTCGAGGAGGGGGCAGGTAGCTTTCTTT
>few|TRBD2|TRBV27|TRBJ2-1
CASSYHRGDNEQFF
TGTGCCAGCAGTTATCACCGGGGGGACAATGAGCAGTTCTTC
>NA|NA|TRBV4-1|TRBJ2-5
CASSQVSTRETQYF
TGCGCCAGCAGCCAAGTCTCGACAAGAGAGACCCAGTACTTC